These 4 T cell receptor beta chains were sequenced from one sample in a study of cytomegalovirus exposure and HLA in healthy donors. With 60 Vbeta and 13 Jbeta primers, the PCR was carried out. Clones were sequenced by immunoSEQ multiplex PCR, and TCRdb holds only the in-frame ones, with some missing. The table lists around 70,000 clones, approximately 60% of them singletons. The sequenced sample was PBMCs. The receptors stem from a man younger than 45 in good health and CMV-seronegative.

This clone has more than one count but fewer than ten. The V call is TRBV6-5, the J call TRBJ1-5, with D perhaps matching TRBD1 (6 bases). Between the trimmed V and J ends, which lost 5 bases and 2 bases, there was a span of 13 bases. Per germline, CDR1 MNHEY and CDR2 SVGAGI. The CDR3 runs 15 residues. This CDR3 reads CASSTDRLGNQPQHF. For the CDR3, the DNA is TGTGCCAGCAGTACCGACAGGCTGGGCAATCAGCCCCAGCATTTT.

This clone was observed once. The chain couples TRBV4-1 to TRBJ1-5; D might be TRBD1 (5 bases). V was clipped by 1 base and J by 6 bases, with 19 bases between them. Germline values: CDR1 MGHRA, CDR2 YSYEKL. The CDR3 spans 17 residues. CDR3 nucleotides: TGCGCCAGCAGCCAAGGGCCCCAGCGGGGCCAGGGTCAGCCCCAGCATTTT. Translation: CASSQGPQRGQGQPQHF.

This chain connects TRBV7-2 to TRBJ1-1; unclear D gene. The V gene's germline CDR1 is SGHTA and CDR2 FQGNSA. The CDR3 totals 13 residues. With 5 bases removed from V and 4 bases from J, the gap between germline ends came to 11 bases. CDR3: CASSPLLGTEAFF. The CDR3 region has the DNA TGTGCCAGCAGCCCTCTACTCGGCACTGAAGCTTTCTTT.

The rearrangement uses TRBV9 and TRBJ2-5; the D gene is possibly TRBD2 (6 bases). Looked up from germline, CDR1 is SGDLS and CDR2 is YYNGEE. This CDR3 has 14 amino acids. Trimming cost V 3 bases and J 3 bases, with 12 bases left between them. The CDR3 DNA sequence: TGTGCCAGCAGCGCTCCCGCTAGCGAAGAGACCCAGTACTTC. Translation: CASSAPASEETQYF.